The 15 T cell receptor beta chains listed next were all sequenced from one sample in a study of regulatory T cells in long-lasting Graves disease. Regarding time point: newly diagnosed GD, antithyroid drugs for less than 3 months. The TCR library was made from RNA that had been extracted from PBMCs in TRIzol. To make TCR beta libraries, researchers used iRepertoire HTBI primers and Arm-PCR of CDR3 regions. MiXCR, applied by TCRdb to the multiplex PCR reads, yields one record per CDR3 protein. This sample has roughly 400,000 distinct CDR3 sequences, with about 15% found just once. These same records also appear under a second study, on T cells in Graves' hyperthyroidism and ophthalmopathy.

Source: peripheral blood mononuclear cells (PBMCs), taken at new diagnosis, from a patient treated with antithyroid drugs. Receptors originate from a woman under 30 with Graves disease.

This chain uses TRBV5-1 with TRBJ2-2, with no clear D. Germline CDR1 reads SGHRS; CDR2 reads YFSETQ. V was pared by 0 bases and J by 1 base, with 7 bases between. The CDR3 is made up of 15 amino acids. CDR3 DNA: TGCGCCAGCAGCTTGGTGTCAGTGAACACCGGGGAGCTGTTTTTT. Protein: CASSLVSVNTGELFF.

The table lists this clonotype with many counts. At one boundary the junction diverges from the germline segment, which might be a read error. J is TRBJ2-5 and V is TRBV5-1; 11 nucleotides align to TRBD2. The CDR3 is made up of 15 amino acids. Germline CDR1 is SGHRS and CDR2 is YFSETQ. CDR3 sequence reads: CASSLLAGVQETQYF. The DNA for the CDR3 is TGTGCCAGCAGCTTACTAGCGGGAGTCCAAGAGACCCAGTACTTC.

This clonotype has a count of ten or more. The V gene is TRBV27, the J gene TRBJ2-1; no firm D call. The germline CDR1 and CDR2 sequences are MNHEY and SMNVEV (reference sequence). The CDR3 totals 13 residues. Trimming removed 5 bases from V and 6 bases from J, with 11 bases in between. CDR3: CASSPRTINEQFF. The DNA of the CDR3 is TGTGCCAGCAGTCCTAGGACGATCAATGAGCAGTTCTTC.

This clonotype was observed many times. The chain combines TRBV7-3 with TRBJ2-5, with 9 bases aligning to TRBD2. V dropped 3 bases and J dropped 5; count of bases not matched to a gene: 7. CDR3 length: 15 amino acids. Germline V lookup: CDR1 SGHTA, CDR2 FQGTGA. CDR3 amino acids: CASSFRSGSGETQYF. The CDR3, as DNA: TGTGCCAGCAGCTTCCGTAGCGGGAGTGGGGAGACCCAGTACTTC.

In this sample, this clonotype turned up many times. The V call is TRBV3-1, the J call TRBJ1-3; D is unresolved. The germline V and J ends were trimmed by 1 base and 1 base, with 5 bases remaining between them. CDR1 and CDR2 (germline): LGHDT, YNNKEL (reference sequence). CDR3 length: 14 amino acids. CDR3 in amino acids: CASSQGQSGNTIYF. The CDR3 DNA is TGTGCCAGCAGCCAAGGGCAGTCTGGAAACACCATATATTTT. The full variable domain, with the rest looked up from reference TRBV3-1 and TRBJ1-3, is DTAVSQTPKYLVTQMGNDKSIKCEQNLGHDTMYWYKQDSKKFLKIMFSYNNKELIINETVPNRFSPKSPDKAHLNLHINSLELGDSAVYFCASSQGQSGNTIYFGEGSWLTVV.

In its sample, this clonotype was seen a few times. The chain has TRBV6-2 or TRBV6-3 and TRBJ2-6; D is uncertain. CDR1 is MNHEY, CDR2 SVGEGT, per germline. Trimming left V 7 bases short and J 1 base short, with 11 bases between. The length of the CDR3 is 15 residues. CDR3 residues: CASNPVGSGANVLTF. For the CDR3, the DNA is TGTGCCAGCAACCCCGTAGGTTCTGGGGCCAACGTCCTGACTTTC.

Many counts were recorded for this clonotype. The CDR3: CASSGGGGFLYNEQFF. Here the CDR3 DNA reads TGTGCCAGCAGTGGGGGAGGGGGCTTTCTGTACAATGAGCAGTTCTTC. The chain recombines TRBV2 with TRBJ2-1, with D possibly called TRBD1 or TRBD2 (7 bases each). Trimming removed 4 bases at V and 4 bases at J, with 17 bases between. The CDR3 sequence is 16 residues long. Germline V CDR1 and CDR2: SNHLY, FYNNEI.

A few counts support this clonotype. V gene TRBV2 combines with J gene TRBJ2-5; D might be TRBD1 or TRBD2, each matching 5 bases. Germline V gene lookup returns CDR1 SNHLY and CDR2 FYNNEI. This CDR3 is 12 amino acids long. Trimming took 10 bases from V and 8 from J, leaving 17 bases between them. The CDR3 coding sequence is TGTGCCATAACCGGGACGGCCGCCACCCAGTACTTC. Its protein is CAITGTAATQYF.

This clonotype appeared many times. The J gene is TRBJ2-7, the V gene TRBV20-1, with TRBD2 identical over 8 bases. The CDR3 has 13 residues. CDR1 and CDR2 (germline): DFQATT, SNEGSKA (reference sequence). The DNA for the CDR3 is TGCAGCCTAACGCGGGAGGCTCCCTACGAGCAGTACTTC. It specifies CSLTREAPYEQYF.

The sample holds a few counts of this clonotype. The chain uses TRBV7-6 and TRBJ2-5; TRBD2 matches 9 bases. Germline V CDR1 and CDR2: SGHVS, FNYEAQ. The CDR3 is 15 residues long. After removal of 2 bases from V and 5 bases from J, the junction contained 6 bases not matched to a gene. CDR3 DNA sequence: TGTGCCAGCAGCTTACTTTCGACTAGCGGTGAGACCCAGTACTTC. It yields the protein CASSLLSTSGETQYF.

This clonotype came up a few times. V and J are TRBV19 and TRBJ2-3, with 13 positions matching TRBD2. V trimming: 4 bases; J trimming: 8 bases; junction bases outside the gene matches: 3. Per germline, CDR1 LNHDA and CDR2 SQIVND (reference sequence). The CDR3 loop spans 14 amino acids. The CDR3 DNA follows: TGTGCCAGTAGTACCGGGACTAGCGGGACTACGCAGTATTTT. It codes for CASSTGTSGTTQYF. The whole variable domain, filled in from reference TRBV19 and TRBJ2-3, reads DGGITQSPKYLFRKEGQNVTLSCEQNLNHDAMYWYRQDPGQGLRLIYYSQIVNDFQKGDIAEGYSVSREKKESFPLTVTSAQKNPTAFYLCASSTGTSGTTQYFGPGTRLTVL.

This clonotype was picked up many times. The V call is TRBV5-1, the J call TRBJ1-1, with TRBD1 identical over 7 bases. This CDR3 has 14 residues. Germline CDR1 and CDR2: SGHRS and YFSETQ. V was clipped by 5 bases and J by 0 bases; unmatched bases: 4. Here the CDR3 DNA reads TGCGCCAGCAGAACGACAGGGATGAACACTGAAGCTTTCTTT. This encodes CASRTTGMNTEAFF.

This clonotype was detected ten times or more. V is TRBV28 and J is TRBJ2-1; D remains ambiguous. V was shortened by 5 bases and J by 13 bases, with 12 bases between the two germline ends. This CDR3 spans 11 amino acids. Germline CDR1 MDHEN, CDR2 SYDVKM. This CDR3 is CASSTPAGQFF. The CDR3 DNA sequence: TGTGCCAGCAGTACCCCAGCAGGTCAGTTCTTC. Full variable domain (rest looked up from reference TRBV28 and TRBJ2-1): DVKVTQSSRYLVKRTGEKVFLECVQDMDHENMFWYRQDPGLGLRLIYFSYDVKMKEKGDIPEGYSVSREKKERFSLILESASTNQTSMYLCASSTPAGQFFGPGTRLTVL.

This clonotype was found many times. The genes are TRBV27 and TRBJ1-5; D is undetermined. V was cut by 2 bases and J by 5 bases, with 10 bases left in between. Germline CDR1 MNHEY, CDR2 SMNVEV (reference sequence). This CDR3 contains 14 residues. The CDR3 region has the DNA TGTGCCAGCAGTTTAAGGTCCTACGATCAGCCCCAGCATTTT. It codes for CASSLRSYDQPQHF.

Many counts were recorded for this clonotype. This rearrangement joins TRBV27 to TRBJ2-7; D not certain. CDR3 length: 13 amino acids. Deletions cut 6 bases from V and 6 bases from J, with 15 bases between. The germline V gene encodes CDR1 MNHEY and CDR2 SMNVEV (reference sequence). The CDR3 bases are TGTGCCAGCAGCCTCTCCGGACGTTTCGAGCAGTACTTC. This encodes CASSLSGRFEQYF.